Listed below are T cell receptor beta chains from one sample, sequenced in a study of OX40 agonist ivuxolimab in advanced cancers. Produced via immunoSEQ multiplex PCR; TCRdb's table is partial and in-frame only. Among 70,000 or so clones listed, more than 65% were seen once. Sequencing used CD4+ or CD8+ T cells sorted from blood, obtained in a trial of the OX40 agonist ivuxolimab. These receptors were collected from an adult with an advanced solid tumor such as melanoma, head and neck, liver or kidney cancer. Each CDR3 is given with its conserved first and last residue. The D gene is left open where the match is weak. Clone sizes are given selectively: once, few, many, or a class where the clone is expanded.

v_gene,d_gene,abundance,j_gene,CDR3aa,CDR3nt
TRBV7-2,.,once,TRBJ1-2,CASSYSDAYGYTF,TGTGCCAGCAGCTACTCTGACGCCTATGGCTACACCTTC
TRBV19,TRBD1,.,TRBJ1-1,CASKPIQGANTEAFF,TGTGCCAGTAAACCAATACAGGGGGCGAACACTGAAGCTTTCTTT
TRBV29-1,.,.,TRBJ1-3,CSVVLPSGGGNTIYF,TGCAGCGTTGTTCTTCCCTCAGGAGGGGGAAACACCATATATTTT
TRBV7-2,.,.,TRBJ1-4,CASSLLLGGDEKLFF,TGTGCCAGCAGCTTATTGTTGGGGGGAGATGAAAAACTGTTTTTT
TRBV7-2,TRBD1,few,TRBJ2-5,CASSTQGARGDQYF,TGTGCCAGCAGCACACAGGGGGCGAGGGGTGACCAGTACTTC
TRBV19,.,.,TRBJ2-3,CATAPGAGAGDTQYF,TGTGCCACCGCACCCGGGGCAGGGGCCGGGGATACGCAGTATTTT
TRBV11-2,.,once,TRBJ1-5,CASSPQDMSNQPQHF,TGTGCCAGCAGCCCCCAGGACATGAGCAATCAGCCCCAGCATTTT
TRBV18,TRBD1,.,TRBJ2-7,CASSQTGTGVSYEQYF,TGTGCCAGCTCACAGACCGGGACAGGGGTCTCCTACGAGCAGTACTTC
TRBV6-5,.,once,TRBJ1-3,CASSYSGNAGNTIYF,TGTGCCAGCAGTTACTCGGGGAACGCTGGAAACACCATATATTTT
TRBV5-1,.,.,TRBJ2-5,CASSLLTTEQETQYF,TGCGCCAGCAGCTTGCTTACTACCGAACAAGAGACCCAGTACTTC
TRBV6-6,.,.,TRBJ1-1,CASRTENTEAFF,TGTGCCAGCCGGACAGAGAACACTGAAGCTTTCTTT
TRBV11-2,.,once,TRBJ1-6,CASSFRQAIDNSPLHF,TGTGCCAGCAGCTTCCGACAGGCCATTGATAATTCACCCCTCCACTTT
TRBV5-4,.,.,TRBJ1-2,CASSLVGSEGYTF,TGTGCCAGCAGCTTGGTGGGATCGGAGGGCTACACCTTC
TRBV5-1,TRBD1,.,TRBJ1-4,CASSLAQGAGEKLFF,TGCGCCAGCAGCTTGGCCCAGGGGGCTGGTGAAAAACTGTTTTTT
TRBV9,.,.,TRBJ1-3,CASSAPTGLSTIYF,TGTGCCAGCAGCGCTCCTACAGGCCTCTCTACCATATATTTT
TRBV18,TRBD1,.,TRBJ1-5,CASSLGQVRNQPQHF,TGTGCCAGCTCACTGGGACAGGTTAGAAATCAGCCCCAGCATTTT